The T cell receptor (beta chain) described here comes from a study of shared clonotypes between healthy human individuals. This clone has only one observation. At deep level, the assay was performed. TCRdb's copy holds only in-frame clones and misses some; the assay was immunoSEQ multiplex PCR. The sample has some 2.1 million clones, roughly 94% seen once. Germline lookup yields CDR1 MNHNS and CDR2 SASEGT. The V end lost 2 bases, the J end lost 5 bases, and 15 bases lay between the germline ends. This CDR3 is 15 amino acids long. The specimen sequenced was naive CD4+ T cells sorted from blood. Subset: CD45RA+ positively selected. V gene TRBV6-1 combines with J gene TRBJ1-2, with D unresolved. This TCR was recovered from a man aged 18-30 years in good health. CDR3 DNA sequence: TGTGCCAGCAGTGAAAAGTCGAGGATTTTATATGGCTACACCTTC. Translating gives CASSEKSRILYGYTF.